The next 9 T cell receptor beta chains were all read from a single sample in a study of T-cell reconstitution after alpha-beta-depleted transplantation in children. During its preparation, the TCRbeta library received unique molecular identifiers. A single record per CDR3 protein comes from TCRdb applying MiXCR to the PCR reads. Among about 610,000 distinct CDR3 sequences listed, about 11% were seen once. Sequenced here: PBMCs from the stem cell graft donor, sampled from the stem cell graft. The receptors here all came from a human donor who donated a stem cell graft to a child with acute myeloid leukemia.

This clonotype showed up just a few times. V and J are TRBV12-3 or TRBV12-4 and TRBJ1-5; TRBD1 is a possible D gene (5 bases). Trimming left V 5 bases short and J 4 bases short, with 18 bases between. The length of the CDR3 is 16 residues. The CDR3 region is CASSPSGPKGNQPQHF. CDR3 in DNA: TGTGCCAGCAGTCCCTCCGGGCCAAAGGGGAATCAGCCCCAGCATTTT.

The V gene is TRBV3-1, the J gene TRBJ2-4, with 12 bases that match TRBD2. The CDR3 runs 18 residues. The V gene's germline CDR1 is LGHDT and CDR2 YNNKEL (reference sequence). Unmatched junction bases numbered 6, after V lost 1 base and J lost 2 bases. CDR3: CASSQGLAGALSKNIQYF. Written as DNA, the CDR3 is TGTGCCAGCAGCCAAGGACTAGCGGGAGCTCTGTCCAAAAACATTCAGTACTTC.

The sample holds many counts of this clonotype. V is TRBV5-6 and J is TRBJ2-5; D might be TRBD2 (5 bases). V was pared by 2 bases and J by 7 bases, with 15 bases between. This CDR3 spans 14 amino acids. The germline CDR1 and CDR2 sequences are SGHDT and YYEEEE. The CDR3 loop is CASSLNGESATQYF. The DNA of the CDR3 is TGTGCCAGCAGCTTAAACGGGGAAAGCGCGACCCAGTACTTC.

The rearrangement links TRBV5-1 to TRBJ1-6, with D possibly TRBD1 on 6 matching bases. Trimming cost V 3 bases and J 6 bases, with 10 bases left between them. The CDR3 has 14 residues. The germline V gene encodes CDR1 SGHRS and CDR2 YFSETQ. CDR3 sequence reads: CASSSSGVNSPLHF. CDR3 bases: TGCGCCAGCAGCTCATCAGGGGTTAATTCACCCCTCCACTTT.

This clonotype was seen a few times. The chain uses TRBV20-1 and TRBJ1-2; 8 bases match TRBD1. CDR1 and CDR2 from the germline V gene are DFQATT and SNEGSKA (reference sequence). There are 14 residues in the CDR3. Trimming removed 4 bases from V and 5 bases from J; junction bases left unmatched: 9. The DNA of the CDR3 is TGCAGTGCTACCTCGACAGGGGAAAGGTATGGCTACACCTTC. Protein: CSATSTGERYGYTF.

CDR3 nucleotide sequence: TGTGCCAGCAGCGGGGGAGACATTGGCAATCAGCCCCAGCATTTT. This encodes CASSGGDIGNQPQHF. J is TRBJ1-5 and V is TRBV2; TRBD1 is a possible D gene (5 bases). This CDR3 is 15 amino acids long. V was clipped by 6 bases and J by 2 bases, with 14 bases between them. Germline V CDR1 and CDR2: SNHLY, FYNNEI.

There are a few counts of this clonotype. The rearrangement joins TRBV12-5 to TRBJ2-5; 7 nucleotides agree with TRBD1. The CDR3 covers 14 residues. The V gene end was trimmed by 3 bases and the J gene end by 3 bases; junction bases not matched to a gene: 4. In germline, CDR1 is LGHNT, CDR2 FRNRAP. In nucleotides, the CDR3 is TGTGCTAGTGGTTTTACAGGGGTCAAAGAGACCCAGTACTTC. Its protein product is CASGFTGVKETQYF. Filled out from reference TRBV12-5 and TRBJ2-5, the complete variable domain reads DARVTQTPRHKVTEMGQEVTMRCQPILGHNTVFWYRQTMMQGLELLAYFRNRAPLDDSGMPKDRFSAEMPDATLATLKIQPSEPRDSAVYFCASGFTGVKETQYFGPGTRLLVL.

The CDR3 protein is CSVGQGALDTEAFF. The CDR3 region has the DNA TGCAGCGTTGGACAGGGGGCTCTGGACACTGAAGCTTTCTTT. This rearrangement joins TRBV29-1 to TRBJ1-1; TRBD1 aligns across 10 bases. Per the germline V gene, CDR1 is SQVTM and CDR2 is ANQGSEA. Trimming took 4 bases from V and 3 from J; bases not matched to a gene: 5. The CDR3 is 14 amino acids. Using reference TRBV29-1 and TRBJ1-1 for the parts outside the CDR3, the full variable domain is SAVISQKPSRDICQRGTSLTIQCQVDSQVTMMFWYRQQPGQSLTLIATANQGSEATYESGFVIDKFPISRPNLTFSTLTVSNMSPEDSSIYLCSVGQGALDTEAFFGQGTRLTVV.

This chain uses TRBV9 with TRBJ2-1; D call uncertain. Looked up from germline, CDR1 is SGDLS and CDR2 is YYNGEE. V was cut by 6 bases and J by 5 bases, with 18 bases left in between. This CDR3 has 15 amino acids. The CDR3 is CASTPAGLLNNEQFF. The CDR3 nucleotides read TGTGCCAGCACCCCCGCAGGTTTGTTGAACAATGAGCAGTTCTTC.